What follows are 20 T cell receptor beta chains derived from one specimen sequenced in a study of siplizumab effects on memory and regulatory T cells. TCRdb's copy holds only in-frame clones and misses some; the assay was immunoSEQ multiplex PCR. The sample consists of 100,000 or so clones, about 92% of them appearing once. What was sequenced was CD4+ T cells sorted from blood. The receptors were sampled from a human donor in good health.

The chain uses TRBV7-3 and TRBJ2-2; D call uncertain. The CDR3 is 13 residues long. The V gene lost 5 bases and the J gene lost 1 base, with 5 bases spanning the gap. CDR1 is SGHTA, CDR2 FQGTGA, per germline. The CDR3 DNA sequence: TGTGCCAGCAGCCCTTTGAACACCGGGGAGCTGTTTTTT. It codes for CASSPLNTGELFF.

The chain carries TRBV30 and TRBJ1-2; tentatively, D is TRBD1 (6 bases). CDR1 is GTSNPN, CDR2 SVGIG, per germline (reference sequence). V was pared by 5 bases and J by 8 bases, with 15 bases between. CDR3 length: 12 residues. The chain's CDR3 is CAWEQGPKGYTF. CDR3 bases: TGTGCCTGGGAACAGGGTCCTAAAGGCTACACCTTC.

The V and J genes are TRBV27 and TRBJ1-3, with no clear D. Between the trimmed V and J ends, which lost 8 bases and 9 bases, there was a span of 8 bases. Germline V gene lookup returns CDR1 MNHEY and CDR2 SMNVEV (reference sequence). This CDR3 region has 10 residues. CDR3 protein: CASPGSTIYF. CDR3 nucleotide sequence: TGTGCCAGCCCCGGGAGCACCATATATTTT.

The chain carries TRBV9 and TRBJ2-5; 9 nucleotides align to TRBD1. The germline V gene encodes CDR1 SGDLS and CDR2 YYNGEE. The V gene end was trimmed by 4 bases and the J gene end by 6 bases; junction bases not matched to a gene: 10. The CDR3 totals 15 residues. CDR3 residues: CASSTWDRAGQTQYF. The CDR3 region has the DNA TGTGCCAGCAGCACTTGGGACAGGGCTGGGCAGACCCAGTACTTC.

V is TRBV5-1 and J is TRBJ2-7; D is perhaps TRBD1 or TRBD2 (5 bases each). V shed 3 bases and J shed 2 bases, with 12 bases lying between them. Germline values: CDR1 SGHRS, CDR2 YFSETQ. The CDR3 extends over 14 amino acids. CDR3 nucleotide sequence: TGCGCCAGCAGCTCGGACGGGGCAACCTACGAGCAGTACTTC. Translation: CASSSDGATYEQYF. Full variable domain (rest looked up from reference TRBV5-1 and TRBJ2-7): KAGVTQTPRYLIKTRGQQVTLSCSPISGHRSVSWYQQTPGQGLQFLFEYFSETQRNKGNFPGRFSGRQFSNSRSEMNVSTLELGDSALYLCASSSDGATYEQYFGPGTRLTVT.

V and J are TRBV29-1 and TRBJ1-2; the D is unclear. V lost 4 bases to trimming and J lost 2 bases, with 11 bases between them. Germline values: CDR1 SQVTM, CDR2 ANQGSEA. This CDR3 spans 13 amino acids. The CDR3 protein is CSVGATPNYGYTF. In nucleotides, the CDR3 is TGCAGCGTTGGGGCTACACCAAACTATGGCTACACCTTC.

The rearrangement joins TRBV30 to TRBJ1-5; D ambiguous. The CDR3 runs 13 residues. V shed 0 bases and J shed 8 bases, with 11 bases lying between them. Per the germline V gene, CDR1 is GTSNPN and CDR2 is SVGIG (reference sequence). CDR3 sequence reads: CAWSVQSIEPQHF. The CDR3 DNA is TGTGCCTGGAGTGTCCAGTCTATTGAGCCCCAGCATTTT.

This chain links TRBV30 with TRBJ2-2; TRBD1 aligns across 11 bases. CDR1 is GTSNPN and CDR2 is SVGIG in the germline V gene (reference sequence). The CDR3 has 14 amino acids. Unmatched junction bases numbered 3, after V lost 3 bases and J lost 6 bases. The CDR3 region is CAWRTGQGAGELFF. Written as DNA, the CDR3 is TGTGCCTGGAGGACGGGACAGGGGGCCGGGGAGCTGTTTTTT.

The CDR3 DNA is TGTGCCAGCAGGGGGAAGGGGCCGACCTCCTACGAGCAGTACTTC. It specifies CASRGKGPTSYEQYF. The chain combines TRBV5-5 with TRBJ2-7; weak D call: TRBD1 (5 bases). The CDR3 consists of 15 residues. V lost 5 bases to trimming and J lost 0 bases, with 15 bases between them. The germline CDR1 and CDR2 sequences are SGHKS and YYEKEE (reference sequence).

The rearrangement uses TRBV5-1 and TRBJ2-7; D is possibly TRBD1 (5 bases). V was trimmed by 3 bases and J by 7 bases, leaving 17 bases between them. Per the germline V gene, CDR1 is SGHRS and CDR2 is YFSETQ. CDR3 length equals 14 residues. CDR3 in amino acids: CASSWGSTLGEQYF. The CDR3 DNA reads as TGCGCCAGCAGCTGGGGCAGCACTTTGGGGGAGCAGTACTTC. Supplemented by reference TRBV5-1 and TRBJ2-7, the full variable domain reads KAGVTQTPRYLIKTRGQQVTLSCSPISGHRSVSWYQQTPGQGLQFLFEYFSETQRNKGNFPGRFSGRQFSNSRSEMNVSTLELGDSALYLCASSWGSTLGEQYFGPGTRLTVT.

This chain joins TRBV5-4 and TRBJ2-3, with TRBD2 matching 9 bases. Germline trimming cut 4 bases from V and 0 bases from J; bases unmatched to any gene: 6. Germline loops: CDR1 SGHNT, CDR2 YYREEE (reference sequence). The CDR3 covers 16 residues. The CDR3 loop is CASSQRAGGSTDTQYF. The CDR3 region has the DNA TGTGCCAGCAGCCAACGGGCGGGGGGGAGCACAGATACGCAGTATTTT.

The CDR3 DNA sequence: TGCGCCAGCAGCAGCCGAGGGGGGACAGACATCTATAATTCACCCCTCCACTTT. This encodes CASSSRGGTDIYNSPLHF. The chain couples TRBV5-1 to TRBJ1-6, with 7 bases matching TRBD1. With V trimmed by 4 bases and J by 3 bases, 13 bases remained unmatched. The CDR3 runs to 18 residues. Looked up from germline, CDR1 is SGHRS and CDR2 is YFSETQ. Looking up the rest from reference TRBV5-1 and TRBJ1-6 gives the full variable domain: KAGVTQTPRYLIKTRGQQVTLSCSPISGHRSVSWYQQTPGQGLQFLFEYFSETQRNKGNFPGRFSGRQFSNSRSEMNVSTLELGDSALYLCASSSRGGTDIYNSPLHFGNGTRLTVT.

The chain recombines TRBV7-2 with TRBJ1-1; TRBD1 is a possible D gene (5 bases). V was clipped by 5 bases and J by 4 bases, with 14 bases between them. Germline lookup yields CDR1 SGHTA and CDR2 FQGNSA. There are 14 residues in the CDR3. DNA of the CDR3: TGTGCCAGCAGCCCTCCGGGACGTGGCACTGAAGCTTTCTTT. Translation gives CASSPPGRGTEAFF.

The chain employs TRBV30 and TRBJ1-1; a weak D match, TRBD1 (5 bases). The V end was cut by 4 bases, the J end by 0 bases, with 12 bases between. Germline V CDR1 and CDR2: GTSNPN, SVGIG (reference sequence). The CDR3 contains 14 residues. The CDR3: CAWTVGTVNTEAFF. CDR3 nucleotides: TGTGCCTGGACCGTAGGGACTGTGAACACTGAAGCTTTCTTT.

The CDR3 loop is CASSTFTGSAATNEKLFF. CDR3 bases: TGTGCCAGCAGCACCTTCACAGGTTCGGCGGCAACTAATGAAAAACTGTTTTTT. This rearrangement joins TRBV11-3 to TRBJ1-4; D possibly corresponds to TRBD1 (5 bases). CDR3 length: 18 amino acids. Trimming shortened V by 5 bases and J by 0 bases, and 19 bases separated the two germline ends. CDR1 is SGHNT and CDR2 is YENEEA in the germline V gene.

The chain links TRBV6-5 to TRBJ2-7, with D possibly TRBD1 on 5 matching bases. The V gene's germline CDR1 is MNHEY and CDR2 SVGAGI. This CDR3 region has 14 residues. V was shortened by 0 bases and J by 2 bases, with 8 bases between the two germline ends. CDR3 DNA: TGTGCCAGCAGTTACTCGGCAGGGACCTACGAGCAGTACTTC. It is translated as CASSYSAGTYEQYF.

The chain links TRBV10-3 to TRBJ2-7; D is ambiguous. CDR1 is ENHRY, CDR2 SYGVKD, per germline. This CDR3 comprises 15 residues. V was cut by 2 bases and J by 0 bases, with 11 bases left in between. CDR3 DNA: TGTGCCATCAGTGAGGCGCAGTCCTACTCCTACGAGCAGTACTTC. It yields the protein CAISEAQSYSYEQYF.

The chain carries TRBV7-2 and TRBJ2-7, with D perhaps TRBD2 (5 bases). The CDR3 is 15 residues long. V was pared by 1 base and J by 0 bases, with 10 bases between. Germline V gene data show CDR1 as SGHTA and CDR2 as FQGNSA. The CDR3 loop reads CASSLGGRTSYEQYF. The CDR3 DNA reads TGTGCCAGCAGCTTAGGCGGGCGGACCTCCTACGAGCAGTACTTC.

The gene calls are TRBV15 and TRBJ2-5, with D tentatively TRBD1 or TRBD2 (7 bases each). The CDR3 contains 15 residues. CDR1 and CDR2 from the germline V gene are LNHNV and YYDKDF (reference sequence). V was pared by 3 bases and J by 4 bases, with 15 bases between. The CDR3 DNA reads TGTGCCACCAGCAGGCAGGGGGGGTGGTTAGAGACCCAGTACTTC. Translated, it gives CATSRQGGWLETQYF.

The chain couples TRBV5-1 to TRBJ1-1; D perhaps matches TRBD1 (5 bases). Per the germline V gene, CDR1 is SGHRS and CDR2 is YFSETQ. V was clipped by 0 bases and J by 0 bases, with 15 bases between them. This CDR3 has 17 residues. CDR3: CASSLGAGMPLNTEAFF. The CDR3 DNA is TGCGCCAGCAGCTTGGGGGCAGGGATGCCACTGAACACTGAAGCTTTCTTT.